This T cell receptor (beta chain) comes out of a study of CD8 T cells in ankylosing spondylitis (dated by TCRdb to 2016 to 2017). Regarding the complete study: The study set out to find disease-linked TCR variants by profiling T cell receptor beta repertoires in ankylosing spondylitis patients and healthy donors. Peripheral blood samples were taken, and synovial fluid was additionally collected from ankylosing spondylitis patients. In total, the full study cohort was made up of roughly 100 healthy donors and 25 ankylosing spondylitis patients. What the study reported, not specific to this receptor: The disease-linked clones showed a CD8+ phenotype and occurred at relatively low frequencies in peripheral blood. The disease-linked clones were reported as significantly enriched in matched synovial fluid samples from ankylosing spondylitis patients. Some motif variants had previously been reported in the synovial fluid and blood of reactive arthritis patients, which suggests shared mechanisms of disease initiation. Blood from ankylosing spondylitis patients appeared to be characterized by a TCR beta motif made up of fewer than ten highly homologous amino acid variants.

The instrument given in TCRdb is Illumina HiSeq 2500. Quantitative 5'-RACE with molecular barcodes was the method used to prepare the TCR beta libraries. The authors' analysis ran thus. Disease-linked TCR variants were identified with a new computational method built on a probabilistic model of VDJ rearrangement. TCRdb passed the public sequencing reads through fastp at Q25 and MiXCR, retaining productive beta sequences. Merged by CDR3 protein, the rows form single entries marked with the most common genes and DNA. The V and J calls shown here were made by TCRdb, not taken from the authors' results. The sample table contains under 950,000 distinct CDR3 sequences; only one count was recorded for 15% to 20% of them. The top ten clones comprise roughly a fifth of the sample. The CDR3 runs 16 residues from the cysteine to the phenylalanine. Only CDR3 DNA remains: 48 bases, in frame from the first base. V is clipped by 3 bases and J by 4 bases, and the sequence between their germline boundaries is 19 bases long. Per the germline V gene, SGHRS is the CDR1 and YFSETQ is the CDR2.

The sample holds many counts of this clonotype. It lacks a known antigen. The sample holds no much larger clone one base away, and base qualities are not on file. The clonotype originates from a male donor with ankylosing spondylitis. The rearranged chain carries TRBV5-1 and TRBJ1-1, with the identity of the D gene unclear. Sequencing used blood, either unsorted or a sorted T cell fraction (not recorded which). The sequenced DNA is TGCGCCAGCAGCTCTTGGGGTGGGCTGGAAGGCACTGAAGCTTTCTTT. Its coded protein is CASSSWGGLEGTEAFF. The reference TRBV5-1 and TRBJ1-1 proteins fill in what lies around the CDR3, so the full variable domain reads KAGVTQTPRYLIKTRGQQVTLSCSPISGHRSVSWYQQTPGQGLQFLFEYFSETQRNKGNFPGRFSGRQFSNSRSEMNVSTLELGDSALYLCASSSWGGLEGTEAFFGQGTRLTVV.